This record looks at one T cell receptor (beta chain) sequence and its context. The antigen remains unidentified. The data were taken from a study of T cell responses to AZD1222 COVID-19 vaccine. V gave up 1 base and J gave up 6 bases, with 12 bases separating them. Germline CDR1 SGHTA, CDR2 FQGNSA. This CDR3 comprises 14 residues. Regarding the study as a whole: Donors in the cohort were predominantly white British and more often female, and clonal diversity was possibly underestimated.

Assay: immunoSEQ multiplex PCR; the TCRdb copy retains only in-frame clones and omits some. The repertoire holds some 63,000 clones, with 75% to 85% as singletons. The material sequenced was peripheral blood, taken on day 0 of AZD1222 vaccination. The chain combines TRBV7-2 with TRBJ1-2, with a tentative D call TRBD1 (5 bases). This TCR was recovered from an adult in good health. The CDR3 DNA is TGTGCCAGCAGCTTAGAAGAGGGGATTAATGGCTACACCTTC. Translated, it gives CASSLEEGINGYTF.